The TCR beta chain under discussion was sequenced for a study of Ad26.COV2.S vaccination and SARS-CoV-2 variants. The wider study: In the COV1001 trial, the donor was in the Ad26.COV2.S arm. Regarding the study as a whole: Participants given vaccine showed non-spike TCR breadth similar to that of placebo recipients. Reported post-vaccination CD8+ and CD4+ T cell responses to spike showed substantial breadth.

Treatment denoted: roughly 18 received Ad26.COV2.S at low or high dose, single or two shots; several received placebo; per-sample allocation not given. All samples were drawn on day 63, counting from the first vaccine or placebo injection. Concerning this clone itself: The antigen remains undetermined.

Method: immunoSEQ multiplex PCR; TCRdb's copy keeps in-frame clones and lacks some. The data hold around 300,000 clones, with almost 90% observed a single time. Here the sequenced sample was peripheral blood, taken in a trial of Ad26.COV2.S vaccine versus placebo. The sequence derives from a person between 18 and 59 years old who received the Ad26.COV2.S COVID-19 vaccine or a placebo.

The CDR3 loop reads CASSFDGGYTF. As DNA, the CDR3 is TGCGCCAGCAGCTTCGACGGGGGCTACACCTTC. The chain couples TRBV5-1 to TRBJ1-2; D unresolved. V was shortened by 2 bases and J by 8 bases, with 7 bases between the two germline ends. Germline V gene data show CDR1 as SGHRS and CDR2 as YFSETQ. The CDR3 has 11 amino acids.